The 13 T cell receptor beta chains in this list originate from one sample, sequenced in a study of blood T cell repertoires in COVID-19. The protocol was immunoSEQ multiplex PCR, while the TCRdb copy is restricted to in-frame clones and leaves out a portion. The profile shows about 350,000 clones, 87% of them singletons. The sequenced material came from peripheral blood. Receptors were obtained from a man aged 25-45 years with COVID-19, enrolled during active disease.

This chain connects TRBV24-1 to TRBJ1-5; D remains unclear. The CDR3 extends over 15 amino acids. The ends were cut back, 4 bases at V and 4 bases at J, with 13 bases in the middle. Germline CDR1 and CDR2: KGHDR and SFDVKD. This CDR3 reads CATSEDEGPNQPQHF. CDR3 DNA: TGTGCCACCAGTGAAGACGAGGGCCCAAATCAGCCCCAGCATTTT.

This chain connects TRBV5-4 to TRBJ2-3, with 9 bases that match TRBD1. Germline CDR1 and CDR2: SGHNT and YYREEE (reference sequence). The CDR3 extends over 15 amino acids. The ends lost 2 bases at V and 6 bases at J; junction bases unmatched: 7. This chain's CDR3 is CASSLRDRVMDTQYF. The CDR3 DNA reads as TGTGCCAGCAGCTTACGGGACAGGGTTATGGATACGCAGTATTTT.

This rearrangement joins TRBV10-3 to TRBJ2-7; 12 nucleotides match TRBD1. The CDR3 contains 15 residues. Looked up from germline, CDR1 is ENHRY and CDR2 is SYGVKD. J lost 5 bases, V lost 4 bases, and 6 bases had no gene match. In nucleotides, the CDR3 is TGTGCCATCAGTGGGGGGACAGGGGGCTTCCACGAGCAGTACTTC. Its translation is CAISGGTGGFHEQYF.

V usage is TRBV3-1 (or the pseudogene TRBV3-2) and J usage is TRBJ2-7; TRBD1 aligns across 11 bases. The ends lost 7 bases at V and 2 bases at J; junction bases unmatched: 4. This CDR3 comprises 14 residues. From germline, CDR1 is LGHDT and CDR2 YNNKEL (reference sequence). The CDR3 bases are TGTGCCAGCACTCCGGGACAGGGGGCCTACGAGCAGTACTTC. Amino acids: CASTPGQGAYEQYF.

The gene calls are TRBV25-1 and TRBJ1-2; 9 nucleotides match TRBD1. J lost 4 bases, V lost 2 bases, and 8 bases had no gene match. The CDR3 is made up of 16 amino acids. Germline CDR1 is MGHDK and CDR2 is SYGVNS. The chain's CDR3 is CASSEKHRGQGYGYTF. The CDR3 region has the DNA TGTGCCAGCAGTGAAAAACACAGGGGGCAGGGCTATGGCTACACCTTC.

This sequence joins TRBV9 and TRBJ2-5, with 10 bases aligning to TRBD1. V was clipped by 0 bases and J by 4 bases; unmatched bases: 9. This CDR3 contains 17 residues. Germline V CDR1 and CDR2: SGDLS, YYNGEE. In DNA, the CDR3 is TGTGCCAGCAGCGTAGGGGACCGACAGGGGGCTCCAGAGACCCAGTACTTC. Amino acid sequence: CASSVGDRQGAPETQYF.

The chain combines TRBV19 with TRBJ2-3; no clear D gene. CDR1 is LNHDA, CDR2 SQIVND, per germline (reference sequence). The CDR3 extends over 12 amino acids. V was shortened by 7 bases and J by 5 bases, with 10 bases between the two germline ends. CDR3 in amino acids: CASTSFGDTQYF. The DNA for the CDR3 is TGTGCCAGTACCTCCTTCGGAGATACGCAGTATTTT.

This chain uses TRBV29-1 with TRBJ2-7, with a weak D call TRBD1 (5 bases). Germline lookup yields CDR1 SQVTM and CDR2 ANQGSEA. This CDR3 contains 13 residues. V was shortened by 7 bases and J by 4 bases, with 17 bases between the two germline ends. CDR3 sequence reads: CSALDIGLYEQYF. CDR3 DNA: TGCAGCGCCCTGGACATTGGTTTGTACGAGCAGTACTTC.

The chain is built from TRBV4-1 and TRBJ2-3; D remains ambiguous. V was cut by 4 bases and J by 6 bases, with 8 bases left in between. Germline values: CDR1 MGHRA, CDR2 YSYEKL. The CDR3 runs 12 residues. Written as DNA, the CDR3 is TGCGCCAGCAGCCCTACCTTGGATACGCAGTATTTT. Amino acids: CASSPTLDTQYF.

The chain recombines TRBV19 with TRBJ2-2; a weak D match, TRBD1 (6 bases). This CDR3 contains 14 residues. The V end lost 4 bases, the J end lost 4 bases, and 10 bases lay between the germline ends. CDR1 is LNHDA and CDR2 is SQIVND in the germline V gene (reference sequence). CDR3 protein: CASSTRTATGELFF. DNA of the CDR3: TGTGCCAGTAGTACCAGGACAGCCACCGGGGAGCTGTTTTTT.

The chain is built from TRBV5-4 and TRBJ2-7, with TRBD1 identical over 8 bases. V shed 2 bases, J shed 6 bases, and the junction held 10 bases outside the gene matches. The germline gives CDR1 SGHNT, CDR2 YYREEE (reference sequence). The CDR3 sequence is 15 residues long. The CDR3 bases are TGTGCCAGCAGCTTCTCGCAGGGGGCAAGGGGCGAGCAGTACTTC. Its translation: CASSFSQGARGEQYF.

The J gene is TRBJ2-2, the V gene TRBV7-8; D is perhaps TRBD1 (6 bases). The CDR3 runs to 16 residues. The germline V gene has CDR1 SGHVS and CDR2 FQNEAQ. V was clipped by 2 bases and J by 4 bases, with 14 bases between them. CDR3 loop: CASSLSRGGGTGELFF. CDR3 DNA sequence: TGTGCCAGCAGCTTATCCAGGGGCGGAGGCACCGGGGAGCTGTTTTTT. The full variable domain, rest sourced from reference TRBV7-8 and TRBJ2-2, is GAGVSQSPRYKVAKRGQDVALRCDPISGHVSLFWYQQALGQGPEFLTYFQNEAQLDKSGLPSDRFFAERPEGSVSTLKIQRTQQEDSAVYLCASSLSRGGGTGELFFGEGSRLTVL.

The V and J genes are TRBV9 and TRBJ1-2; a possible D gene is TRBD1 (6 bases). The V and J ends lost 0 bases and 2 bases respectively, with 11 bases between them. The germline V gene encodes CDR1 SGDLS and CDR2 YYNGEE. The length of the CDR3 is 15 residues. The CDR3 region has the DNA TGTGCCAGCAGCGTAGCAGGGGTGGGGAACTATGGCTACACCTTC. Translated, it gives CASSVAGVGNYGYTF. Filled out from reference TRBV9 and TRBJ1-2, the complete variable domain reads DSGVTQTPKHLITATGQRVTLRCSPRSGDLSVYWYQQSLDQGLQFLIQYYNGEERAKGNILERFSAQQFPDLHSELNLSSLELGDSALYFCASSVAGVGNYGYTFGSGTRLTVV.